The clone carrying this T cell receptor (beta chain) was counted many times. Its specificity is not known. The TCR beta CDR3 regions underwent amplification using RNA transcripts as the source. HTBI primers were used for first-round RT-PCR of the TCR CDR3. TCRdb ran MiXCR on the multiplex PCR reads and lists one entry per CDR3 protein. The data show about 560,000 distinct CDR3 sequences, 16% seen once. CDR1 is SGHTA, CDR2 FQGNSA, per germline. Between the trimmed V and J ends, which lost 2 bases and 6 bases, there was a span of 13 bases. The CDR3 has 14 residues. Newly diagnosed hyperthyroidism, duration under 2 months, in patients aged 18 to 65. The data belong to a study of T cells in Graves' hyperthyroidism and ophthalmopathy. The overall study: The authors collected peripheral blood at initial diagnosis, before any treatment.

Whole-study results and caveats: Stable hyperthyroidism was separated from ophthalmopathy by a model based on 13 V-J features.

The chain carries TRBV7-2 and TRBJ1-2; D is possibly TRBD1 (5 bases). The sequence came from a woman between 18 and 29 years old with Graves' hyperthyroidism. Sequencing used blood. CDR3 loop: CASSLRGGLDGYTF. The CDR3 coding sequence is TGTGCCAGCAGCTTACGCGGGGGGTTGGATGGCTACACCTTC.